These 21 T cell receptor beta chains were all obtained from the same sample, sequenced in a study of shared T cell receptors in the human thymus. Clones were sequenced by immunoSEQ multiplex PCR, and TCRdb holds only the in-frame ones, with some missing. This repertoire shows 450,000 to 650,000 clones, about four fifths found once; its top ten account for 0.013%. This sample also appeared in a second study, on human thymus T cells.

Sequencing input: thymocytes. The receptors were sampled from a boy under three years old with a congenital heart defect.

The chain couples TRBV4-2 to TRBJ1-2; TRBD1 matches 7 bases. CDR1 and CDR2 from the germline V gene are LGHNA and YNFKEQ. This CDR3 is 15 amino acids long. With V trimmed by 1 base and J by 1 base, 3 bases remained unmatched. CDR3 protein: CASSQVNRGNYGYTF. The CDR3 region has the DNA TGTGCCAGCAGCCAAGTTAACAGGGGTAACTATGGCTACACCTTC.

This clone was picked up a small number of times. The chain combines TRBV5-6 with TRBJ2-1, with D uncertain. Germline lookup yields CDR1 SGHDT and CDR2 YYEEEE. V was clipped by 4 bases and J by 6 bases, with 14 bases between them. The CDR3 runs 14 residues. CDR3: CASSPGRPRNEQFF. CDR3 DNA: TGTGCCAGCAGCCCCGGCAGGCCCCGCAATGAGCAGTTCTTC.

The V call is TRBV27, the J call TRBJ1-1; possible D gene TRBD1, 5 bases. The CDR3 covers 13 residues. V lost 6 bases and J lost 5, with 13 bases in between. Germline CDR1 and CDR2: MNHEY and SMNVEV (reference sequence). The CDR3 spells CASSRTAGTEAFF. CDR3 bases: TGTGCCAGCAGCCGGACGGCAGGGACTGAAGCTTTCTTT.

The CDR3 sequence: CASSPITTTGSRDTQYF. The CDR3, as DNA: TGTGCCAGCAGTCCTATAACTACGACAGGGTCCCGAGATACGCAGTATTTT. This chain connects TRBV27 to TRBJ2-3; 7 bases line up with TRBD1. Germline CDR1 MNHEY, CDR2 SMNVEV (reference sequence). J gave up 5 bases and V 5 bases, and 16 bases lay outside the gene matches. The CDR3 length is 17 residues.

The chain couples TRBV19 to TRBJ2-7; TRBD1 is a possible D gene (6 bases). CDR3 length: 13 amino acids. Trimming removed 4 bases at V and 3 bases at J, with 10 bases between. Germline V gives CDR1 LNHDA, CDR2 SQIVND (reference sequence). The CDR3 nucleotides read TGTGCCAGTAGTACAGGGGTAGGCTACGAGCAGTACTTC. Amino acid sequence: CASSTGVGYEQYF.

The chain couples TRBV6-5 to TRBJ2-7, with TRBD1 as a possible D gene (5 bases). Looked up from germline, CDR1 is MNHEY and CDR2 is SVGAGI. CDR3 length: 16 residues. Between the trimmed V and J ends, which lost 0 bases and 5 bases, there was a span of 17 bases. Written as DNA, the CDR3 is TGTGCCAGCAGTTACTCGGGGTCTCAAGGGGCCCACGAGCAGTACTTC. This codes for CASSYSGSQGAHEQYF.

This clone was observed a single time. The rearrangement links TRBV4-3 to TRBJ2-2, with a weak D call TRBD2 (6 bases). The CDR3 covers 12 residues. Germline assignment: CDR1 LGHNA and CDR2 YSLEER. V lost 4 bases to trimming and J lost 7 bases, with 7 bases between them. CDR3 in amino acids: CASSPRGGELFF. CDR3 DNA: TGCGCCAGCAGCCCGCGGGGCGGGGAGCTGTTTTTT.

V is TRBV15 and J is TRBJ2-7, with TRBD2 matching 14 bases. Looked up from germline, CDR1 is LNHNV and CDR2 is YYDKDF (reference sequence). J was trimmed by 2 bases and V by 1 base; bases with no gene match: 7. CDR3 length equals 18 residues. Written as DNA, the CDR3 is TGTGCCACCAGCAGAGTCCGGACGGGACTAGCGGGAGCCTACGAGCAGTACTTC. This codes for CATSRVRTGLAGAYEQYF.

The chain carries TRBV28 and TRBJ2-3; 8 bases match TRBD2. The germline V gene has CDR1 MDHEN and CDR2 SYDVKM. The J segment lost 2 bases and the V segment lost 3 bases, leaving 4 bases of the junction unmatched. The CDR3 loop spans 15 amino acids. The DNA for the CDR3 is TGTGCCAGCAGTTTTAAACTAGCGGCCACAGATACGCAGTATTTT. It specifies CASSFKLAATDTQYF.

The chain uses TRBV11-2 and TRBJ1-2; tentative D call: TRBD1 (6 bases). V lost 0 bases and J lost 3, with 14 bases in between. Germline values: CDR1 SGHAT, CDR2 FQNNGV. This CDR3 region has 16 residues. CDR3 bases: TGTGCCAGCAGCTTAGATTGGGGGCGAGGGGACTATGGCTACACCTTC. The encoded protein is CASSLDWGRGDYGYTF.

The rearrangement links TRBV27 to TRBJ2-1; 7 bases are shared with TRBD2. This CDR3 spans 15 amino acids. Looked up from germline, CDR1 is MNHEY and CDR2 is SMNVEV (reference sequence). V trimming: 2 bases; J trimming: 5 bases; junction bases outside the gene matches: 6. CDR3 residues: CASSLPGGPNNEQFF. The CDR3 coding sequence is TGTGCCAGCAGTTTACCGGGAGGCCCAAACAATGAGCAGTTCTTC.

The chain carries TRBV4-1 and TRBJ2-5; 9 nucleotides match TRBD2. The CDR3 sequence is 16 residues long. The V gene end was trimmed by 3 bases and the J gene end by 1 base; junction bases not matched to a gene: 6. From germline, CDR1 is MGHRA and CDR2 YSYEKL. CDR3: CASSQAGREGQETQYF. CDR3 DNA sequence: TGCGCCAGCAGCCAGGCGGGGCGGGAGGGCCAAGAGACCCAGTACTTC.

The rearrangement joins TRBV14 to TRBJ2-2; 7 positions agree with TRBD2. CDR1 is SGHDN and CDR2 is FVKESK in the germline V gene. This CDR3 is 17 amino acids long. The junction had 9 bases not matched to a gene; V was cut back by 3 bases and J by 2 bases. CDR3 sequence: CASSQGIGGTNTGELFF. The CDR3 DNA sequence: TGTGCCAGCAGCCAGGGAATCGGGGGGACTAACACCGGGGAGCTGTTTTTT. Full variable domain (remainder filled in from reference TRBV14 and TRBJ2-2): EAGVTQFPSHSVIEKGQTVTLRCDPISGHDNLYWYRRVMGKEIKFLLHFVKESKQDESGMPNNRFLAERTGGTYSTLKVQPAELEDSGVYFCASSQGIGGTNTGELFFGEGSRLTVL.

The V gene is TRBV29-1, the J gene TRBJ2-5; TRBD1 is a possible D gene (7 bases). The germline V and J ends were trimmed by 3 bases and 4 bases, with 12 bases remaining between them. This CDR3 is built from 13 residues. CDR1 is SQVTM and CDR2 is ANQGSEA in the germline V gene. The CDR3 nucleotides read TGCAGCGTTGAGTCCCAGGGGGGAGAGACCCAGTACTTC. Encoded protein: CSVESQGGETQYF.

This chain connects TRBV29-1 to TRBJ2-7, with D possibly matching TRBD2 (6 bases). V shed 7 bases and J shed 5 bases, with 24 bases lying between them. The CDR3 runs to 15 residues. Germline lookup yields CDR1 SQVTM and CDR2 ANQGSEA. The DNA of the CDR3 is TGCAGCGCTGCGGACTCGTCGGGGGTCGGCCACGAGCAGTACTTC. This sequence encodes CSAADSSGVGHEQYF.

This clone appeared a single time. The genes are TRBV27 and TRBJ2-7, with D unclear. Trimming cost V 0 bases and J 5 bases, with 11 bases left between them. This CDR3 is built from 14 residues. Germline loops: CDR1 MNHEY, CDR2 SMNVEV (reference sequence). Here the CDR3 reads CASSLSGQPHEQYF. As DNA, the CDR3 is TGTGCCAGCAGTTTATCGGGCCAACCCCACGAGCAGTACTTC.

The chain joins TRBV29-1 to TRBJ2-7; TRBD2 aligns across 8 bases. CDR1 is SQVTM, CDR2 ANQGSEA, per germline. The CDR3 contains 12 residues. After removal of 6 bases from V and 2 bases from J, the junction contained 3 bases not matched to a gene. The CDR3 sequence: CSVGTRPYEQYF. CDR3 nucleotide sequence: TGCAGCGTGGGGACTAGGCCCTACGAGCAGTACTTC.

The rearrangement links TRBV5-5 to TRBJ1-3, with D maybe TRBD1 (5 bases). The CDR3 has 17 amino acids. Deletions cut 1 base from V and 0 bases from J, with 14 bases between. Germline V gene data show CDR1 as SGHKS and CDR2 as YYEKEE (reference sequence). The CDR3 region is CASSLPRGGSSGNTIYF. CDR3 in DNA: TGTGCCAGCAGCTTGCCCCGCGGGGGGTCCTCTGGAAACACCATATATTTT.

This clone was seen a few times. This chain links TRBV28 with TRBJ2-7, with 9 bases aligning to TRBD1. The germline CDR1 and CDR2 sequences are MDHEN and SYDVKM. Trimming took 5 bases from V and 1 from J; bases not matched to a gene: 6. The CDR3 runs 15 residues. This CDR3 is CASSLTGQGSYEQYF. The CDR3 coding sequence is TGTGCCAGCAGTCTAACGGGACAGGGTTCCTACGAGCAGTACTTC.

The rearrangement links TRBV5-6 to TRBJ2-4; D perhaps matches TRBD2 (6 bases). V lost 2 bases and J 7 bases, leaving 13 bases between the germline ends. Germline V gives CDR1 SGHDT, CDR2 YYEEEE. CDR3 length equals 14 residues. The CDR3 DNA reads as TGTGCCAGCAGCTTAAAAGTTGGGAGGAACATTCAGTACTTC. This sequence encodes CASSLKVGRNIQYF.

Only a few counts were recorded for this clone. The rearrangement links TRBV2 to TRBJ2-3, with D maybe TRBD2 (6 bases). This CDR3 comprises 12 residues. In germline, CDR1 is SNHLY, CDR2 FYNNEI. The V gene lost 8 bases and the J gene lost 5 bases, with 11 bases spanning the gap. The CDR3 spells CASCGVLDTQYF. The CDR3 DNA follows: TGTGCCAGCTGCGGGGTACTAGATACGCAGTATTTT.